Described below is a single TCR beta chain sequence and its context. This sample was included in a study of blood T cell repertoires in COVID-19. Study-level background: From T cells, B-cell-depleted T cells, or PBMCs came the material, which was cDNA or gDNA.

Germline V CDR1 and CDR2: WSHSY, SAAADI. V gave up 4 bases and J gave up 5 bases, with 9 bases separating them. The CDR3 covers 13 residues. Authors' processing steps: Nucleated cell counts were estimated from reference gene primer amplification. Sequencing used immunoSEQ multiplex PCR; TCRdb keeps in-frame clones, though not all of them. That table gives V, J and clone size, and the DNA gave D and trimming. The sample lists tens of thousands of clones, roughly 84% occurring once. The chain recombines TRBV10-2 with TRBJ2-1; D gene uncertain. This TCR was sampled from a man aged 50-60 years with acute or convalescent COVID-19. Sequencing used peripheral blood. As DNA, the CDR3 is TGCGCCAGCAGTGGAGGTGGAGACAATGAGCAGTTCTTC. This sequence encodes CASSGGGDNEQFF.